The 5 T cell receptor beta chains presented below share a single source sample, sequenced in a study of T cell changes during pregnancy in multiple sclerosis. Sequencing was performed with immunoSEQ multiplex PCR; in TCRdb, only in-frame clones are kept and a portion is missing. The sample lists about 72,000 clones, roughly 91% occurring once. This specimen consisted of peripheral blood, obtained in the third trimester of pregnancy. The receptors stem from a female donor in good health, enrolled as a control in a pregnancy study.

The genes are TRBV14 and TRBJ1-2; no definite D call. Trimming took 0 bases from V and 3 from J, leaving 5 bases between them. Germline CDR1 is SGHDN and CDR2 is FVKESK. This CDR3 spans 13 amino acids. CDR3 DNA sequence: TGTGCCAGCAGCCAAGATTCGGACTATGGCTACACCTTC. Translated: CASSQDSDYGYTF.

This clone was found once. The chain recombines TRBV5-1 with TRBJ1-4; TRBD1 matches 11 bases. J was trimmed by 7 bases and V by 4 bases; bases with no gene match: 6. There are 15 residues in the CDR3. Germline-derived CDR1 and CDR2 are SGHRS and YFSETQ. Here the CDR3 DNA reads TGCGCCAGCAGCAATGGACAGGGGGCTCTTGAAAAACTGTTTTTT. It codes for CASSNGQGALEKLFF.

The chain has TRBV14 and TRBJ2-2; the D gene is possibly TRBD1 (5 bases). Trimming stripped 0 bases from V and 1 base from J, with 6 bases between. The CDR3 covers 15 residues. CDR1 is SGHDN, CDR2 FVKESK, per germline. CDR3 coding DNA: TGTGCCAGCAGCCAAGATCAGGGGAACACCGGGGAGCTGTTTTTT. Amino acid sequence: CASSQDQGNTGELFF.

The chain links TRBV6-5 to TRBJ2-5; the match to TRBD1 covers 7 bases. The CDR3 is 15 residues long. Germline assignment: CDR1 MNHEY and CDR2 SVGAGI. Trimming cost V 4 bases and J 7 bases; bases outside gene matches: 12. This CDR3 reads CASSWGQTNLGTQYF. The CDR3 nucleotides read TGTGCCAGCAGTTGGGGACAGACTAACCTGGGGACCCAGTACTTC.

The rearrangement links TRBV5-6 to TRBJ2-5; 7 bases map to TRBD2. This CDR3 spans 15 amino acids. The junction had 12 bases not matched to a gene; V was cut back by 5 bases and J by 5 bases. From germline, CDR1 is SGHDT and CDR2 YYEEEE. This chain's CDR3 is CASREWPRRGETQYF. The CDR3, as DNA: TGTGCCAGCAGGGAATGGCCCCGGCGGGGGGAGACCCAGTACTTC. Supplemented by reference TRBV5-6 and TRBJ2-5, the full variable domain reads DAGVTQSPTHLIKTRGQQVTLRCSPKSGHDTVSWYQQALGQGPQFIFQYYEEEERQRGNFPDRFSGHQFPNYSSELNVNALLLGDSALYLCASREWPRRGETQYFGPGTRLLVL.